One sample yielded the 18 T cell receptor beta chains listed below, sequenced in a study of blood T cell repertoires in COVID-19. Sequencing used immunoSEQ multiplex PCR; TCRdb keeps in-frame clones, though not all of them. Counted here are around 340,000 clones, roughly 90% occurring once; the ten biggest clones make up roughly 7.1%. The specimen sequenced was peripheral blood. Receptors were obtained from an older woman with COVID-19, enrolled during active disease.

The CDR3 sequence: CASSHGDRAGNTIYF. CDR3 coding DNA: TGTGCCAGCAGCCACGGGGACAGGGCTGGAAACACCATATATTTT. The chain is built from TRBV7-2 and TRBJ1-3; TRBD1 matches at 9 bases. Germline CDR1 is SGHTA and CDR2 is FQGNSA. Germline trimming cut 5 bases from V and 2 bases from J; bases unmatched to any gene: 4. CDR3 length: 15 residues.

The CDR3 reads CAWSLIQGDGYTF. The CDR3 nucleotides are TGTGCCTGGAGTCTTATCCAAGGGGATGGCTACACCTTC. The chain joins TRBV30 to TRBJ1-2; perhaps TRBD1 as D (5 bases). Trimming pared 2 bases from V and 6 bases from J, leaving 13 bases between. The CDR3 extends over 13 amino acids. Germline V CDR1 and CDR2: GTSNPN, SVGIG (reference sequence).

The V gene is TRBV7-3, the J gene TRBJ2-1; 9 bases map to TRBD1. The germline CDR1 and CDR2 sequences are SGHTA and FQGTGA. This CDR3 is 13 amino acids long. Unmatched junction bases numbered 14, after V lost 7 bases and J lost 16 bases. CDR3 protein: CASTGTGRYVQFF. The CDR3 DNA reads as TGTGCCAGCACCGGGACAGGGAGGTATGTTCAATTCTTC.

The chain is built from TRBV11-3 and TRBJ1-6; a weak D match, TRBD1 (6 bases). V gave up 2 bases and J gave up 8 bases, with 7 bases separating them. Germline CDR1 is SGHNT and CDR2 is YENEEA. The CDR3 contains 13 residues. CDR3 in amino acids: CASSLNRDSPLHF. As DNA, the CDR3 is TGTGCCAGCAGCTTAAACAGGGATTCACCCCTCCACTTT.

CDR3 residues: CASSPETGLADTQYF. In DNA form, the CDR3 reads TGTGCCAGCAGCCCCGAGACAGGGTTGGCAGATACGCAGTATTTT. The chain links TRBV9 to TRBJ2-3; 7 nucleotides agree with TRBD1. The germline V gene has CDR1 SGDLS and CDR2 YYNGEE. This CDR3 region has 15 residues. V dropped 4 bases and J dropped 4; count of bases not matched to a gene: 9.

The J gene is TRBJ2-1, the V gene TRBV7-2, with 12 bases lining up with TRBD2. The CDR3 contains 13 residues. The trim removed 3 bases at V and 12 bases at J, leaving 3 bases unmatched. CDR1 SGHTA and CDR2 FQGNSA come from the germline V gene. CDR3: CASSFPLAGGQFF. In DNA, the CDR3 is TGTGCCAGCAGCTTCCCACTAGCGGGGGGGCAGTTCTTC.

V usage is TRBV29-1 and J usage is TRBJ2-1, with 7 bases aligning to TRBD2. With 6 bases clipped from V and 0 bases from J, the junction kept 5 bases outside the gene matches. The CDR3 sequence is 14 residues long. The germline V gene encodes CDR1 SQVTM and CDR2 ANQGSEA. The CDR3 sequence: CSVPRGVSYNEQFF. The CDR3 DNA is TGCAGCGTCCCTCGGGGGGTCTCCTACAATGAGCAGTTCTTC.

The rearrangement uses TRBV19 and TRBJ1-5; D not resolved. CDR3 length: 15 residues. CDR1 and CDR2 (germline): LNHDA, SQIVND (reference sequence). Trimming took 5 bases from V and 4 from J, leaving 15 bases between them. As DNA, the CDR3 is TGTGCCAGTAGTTTTACAGTCGTTGGAAATCAGCCCCAGCATTTT. This translates into CASSFTVVGNQPQHF.

J is TRBJ2-7 and V is TRBV3-1 (or the pseudogene TRBV3-2); weak D call: TRBD1 (6 bases). Germline CDR1 is LGHDT and CDR2 is YNNKEL (reference sequence). CDR3 length: 14 amino acids. Trimming removed 5 bases from V and 2 bases from J, with 13 bases in between. The CDR3 DNA reads as TGTGCCAGCAGCGGCTACAGGGATACCTACGAGCAGTACTTC. Encoded protein: CASSGYRDTYEQYF.

The chain carries TRBV11-1 and TRBJ1-1; D call uncertain. V was pared by 6 bases and J by 4 bases, with 6 bases between. CDR1 is SGHAT and CDR2 is FQDESV in the germline V gene (reference sequence). The CDR3 length is 11 residues. CDR3 nucleotide sequence: TGTGCCAGCAGGGCGGCCACTGAAGCTTTCTTT. Encoded protein: CASRAATEAFF.

This sequence joins TRBV27 and TRBJ2-7; 7 bases are shared with TRBD2. V lost 6 bases and J lost 0; bases outside the gene matches: 8. This CDR3 comprises 15 residues. Looked up from germline, CDR1 is MNHEY and CDR2 is SMNVEV (reference sequence). The CDR3 region is CASRPGTTSSYEQYF. CDR3 coding DNA: TGTGCCAGCAGGCCCGGGACTACCTCCTCCTACGAGCAGTACTTC.

This clone turned up a few times. The rearrangement uses TRBV30 and TRBJ1-5; no firm D call. V lost 2 bases and J lost 4, with 15 bases in between. There are 15 residues in the CDR3. Germline V gene sequence: CDR1 GTSNPN, CDR2 SVGIG (reference sequence). CDR3 in amino acids: CAWSPAQPGNQPQHF. The CDR3 coding sequence is TGTGCCTGGAGTCCCGCCCAACCCGGGAATCAGCCCCAGCATTTT. Complete variable domain (other parts from reference TRBV30 and TRBJ1-5): SQTIHQWPATLVQPVGSPLSLECTVEGTSNPNLYWYRQAAGRGLQLLFYSVGIGQISSEVPQNLSASRPQDRQFILSSKKLLLSDSGFYLCAWSPAQPGNQPQHFGDGTRLSIL.

This chain uses TRBV5-6 with TRBJ2-1; TRBD2 matches 10 bases. The CDR3 covers 16 residues. Unmatched junction bases numbered 5, after V lost 4 bases and J lost 1 base. The germline V gene encodes CDR1 SGHDT and CDR2 YYEEEE. The CDR3 here is CASSLGLADSYNEQFF. Written as DNA, the CDR3 is TGTGCCAGCAGCCTTGGACTAGCGGATTCCTACAATGAGCAGTTCTTC.

This clone was detected only a few times. The chain uses TRBV7-8 and TRBJ2-7; TRBD2 matches 7 bases. Germline loops: CDR1 SGHVS, CDR2 FQNEAQ. Germline trimming cut 5 bases from V and 7 bases from J; bases unmatched to any gene: 2. CDR3 length: 11 residues. CDR3 bases: TGTGCCAGCAGCCCCGGGGGGGAGCAGTACTTC. This codes for CASSPGGEQYF.

The gene calls are TRBV19 and TRBJ2-7; D call uncertain. Between the trimmed V and J ends, which lost 3 bases and 4 bases, there was a span of 13 bases. The CDR3 consists of 14 residues. The germline V gene encodes CDR1 LNHDA and CDR2 SQIVND (reference sequence). This CDR3 is CASSISLSEYEQYF. CDR3 bases: TGTGCCAGTAGTATCTCCCTGTCTGAGTACGAGCAGTACTTC.

This clone has more than one count but fewer than ten. The rearrangement uses TRBV5-4 and TRBJ1-3; 8 bases fit TRBD1. CDR3 size: 14 residues. The junction had 2 bases not matched to a gene; V was cut back by 4 bases and J by 2 bases. CDR1 and CDR2 from the germline V gene are SGHNT and YYREEE (reference sequence). The CDR3: CASSLQGAGNTIYF. In DNA, the CDR3 is TGTGCCAGCAGCCTACAGGGGGCTGGAAACACCATATATTTT.

CDR3 coding DNA: TGTGCCAGCAGCTGGACTAGCGGGGGGGCATACGAGCAGTACTTC. This encodes CASSWTSGGAYEQYF. V and J are TRBV5-6 and TRBJ2-7; 15 bases match TRBD2. The CDR3 has 15 residues. Germline V CDR1 and CDR2: SGHDT, YYEEEE. V was clipped by 3 bases and J by 4 bases; unmatched bases: 2. Based on the CDR3 plus reference TRBV5-6 and TRBJ2-7, the full variable domain is DAGVTQSPTHLIKTRGQQVTLRCSPKSGHDTVSWYQQALGQGPQFIFQYYEEEERQRGNFPDRFSGHQFPNYSSELNVNALLLGDSALYLCASSWTSGGAYEQYFGPGTRLTVT.

This clone came up a few times. This chain uses TRBV2 with TRBJ1-3; D not resolved. V lost 7 bases to trimming and J lost 2 bases, with 15 bases between them. This CDR3 is 15 amino acids long. The germline V gene encodes CDR1 SNHLY and CDR2 FYNNEI. The CDR3 DNA sequence: TGTGCCAGCACCCCTAAGACACAACCTGGAAACACCATATATTTT. Its translation is CASTPKTQPGNTIYF.